The sequence of this TCR beta chain was determined in a study of a mutant IDH1 vaccine in newly diagnosed glioma. The wider study: First vaccine doses came 4-6 weeks after radiotherapy alone, or with temozolomide cycles.

For this clone: No antigen is known for it.

Data came from immunoSEQ multiplex PCR; TCRdb stores just in-frame clones and leaves some out. This table has tens of thousands of clones, 65% to 90% appearing once. General study points: Patients showed vaccine-induced immune responses at a rate of roughly 94%.

Trimming took 4 bases from V and 2 from J, leaving 14 bases between them. CDR3 length: 15 residues. Germline V CDR1 and CDR2: KGHSH, LQKENI. Time point denoted: week 47, end of study. Mutant IDH1 20-mer peptide, at 300 ug, made up each vaccine dose, with topical imiquimod. Eight vaccine injections were given to patients in weeks 1, 3, 5, 7, 11, 15, 19 and 23. The specimen comprised PBMCs, sampled from a glioma patient whose treatment included an IDH1 peptide vaccine. The rearrangement links TRBV18 to TRBJ1-2, with D unclear. This receptor was identified in a man aged 18 to 29 with glioma. Some clones in this sample may be carry-over from other donors' samples. CDR3: CASSLSEGTNYGYTF. The CDR3 DNA reads TGTGCCAGCTCACTGTCAGAGGGAACCAACTATGGCTACACCTTC.